The 24 T cell receptor beta chains reported below all come from one sample, sequenced in a study of blood T cell repertoires in COVID-19. Sequencing used immunoSEQ multiplex PCR; TCRdb keeps in-frame clones, though not all of them. The table records about 200,000 clones, 80% to 85% of them present only once. Sequencing was performed on PBMCs or T cells enriched from blood (not recorded which). The receptors stem from a man in his forties who had recovered from COVID-19.

The chain employs TRBV27 and TRBJ1-6; D is undetermined. V was clipped by 3 bases and J by 9 bases, with 12 bases between them. Germline loops: CDR1 MNHEY, CDR2 SMNVEV (reference sequence). This CDR3 is built from 14 residues. The CDR3 here is CASSFQARGSPLHF. DNA of the CDR3: TGTGCCAGCAGTTTCCAGGCTCGGGGTTCACCCCTCCACTTT.

The chain's CDR3 is CASSSTGTGMNTEAFF. The CDR3, as DNA: TGTGCCAGCAGTTCAACCGGGACAGGGATGAACACTGAAGCTTTCTTT. The chain recombines TRBV6-6 with TRBJ1-1; 9 bases map to TRBD1. The CDR3 runs to 16 residues. The germline V gene has CDR1 MNHNY and CDR2 SVGAGI (reference sequence). The V and J ends lost 4 bases and 0 bases, in that order; junction bases with no gene match: 6.

The V call is TRBV7-2, the J call TRBJ1-2; tentative D call: TRBD1 (6 bases). Germline loops: CDR1 SGHTA, CDR2 FQGNSA. The CDR3 totals 13 residues. V was cut by 1 base and J by 8 bases, with 11 bases left in between. The CDR3 DNA reads as TGTGCCAGCAGCTTAGACAGGGCGTCCGGCTACACCTTC. Protein: CASSLDRASGYTF.

The chain employs TRBV16 and TRBJ2-3; possible D gene TRBD2, 6 bases. CDR3 length: 15 amino acids. Trimming cost V 2 bases and J 4 bases, with 13 bases left between them. Germline CDR1 is KGHSY and CDR2 is FQNENV. CDR3 sequence (DNA): TGTGCCAGCAGCCAACAGGCTAGCGCTTCAGATACGCAGTATTTT. Encoded protein: CASSQQASASDTQYF.

The chain combines TRBV6-2 or TRBV6-3 with TRBJ1-1; no clear D. Germline V gene sequence: CDR1 MNHEY, CDR2 SVGEGT. The CDR3 spans 14 residues. Trimming cost V 5 bases and J 2 bases, with 12 bases left between them. The CDR3 DNA is TGTGCCAGCAGTAAACTTCAACCCAACACTGAAGCTTTCTTT. The encoded protein is CASSKLQPNTEAFF.

The chain carries TRBV6-2 or TRBV6-3 and TRBJ1-1; D remains ambiguous. The V end was cut by 2 bases, the J end by 1 base, with 8 bases between. CDR3 length: 14 residues. The germline V gene encodes CDR1 MNHEY and CDR2 SVGEGT. CDR3 amino acids: CASSYVSGNTEAFF. DNA of the CDR3: TGTGCCAGCAGTTACGTGTCCGGGAACACTGAAGCTTTCTTT.

CDR3 DNA: TGTGCCAGCAGCCCGGACGGGGCTGAAGCTTTCTTT. Its protein product is CASSPDGAEAFF. The chain recombines TRBV7-9 with TRBJ1-1; the D is unclear. The CDR3 runs 12 residues. The V gene lost 5 bases and the J gene lost 6 bases, with 10 bases spanning the gap. From germline, CDR1 is SEHNR and CDR2 FQNEAQ (reference sequence).

This clone was counted a few times. The chain uses TRBV5-1 and TRBJ1-2, with a possible D match to TRBD1 (6 bases). This CDR3 spans 14 amino acids. Germline V CDR1 and CDR2: SGHRS, YFSETQ. V dropped 1 base and J dropped 7 bases, with 14 bases sitting between them. The CDR3 sequence is CASSLRSGVRGYTF. CDR3 DNA sequence: TGCGCCAGCAGCTTGAGATCAGGGGTTCGTGGCTACACCTTC. Combining the CDR3 with reference TRBV5-1 and TRBJ1-2 gives the whole variable domain KAGVTQTPRYLIKTRGQQVTLSCSPISGHRSVSWYQQTPGQGLQFLFEYFSETQRNKGNFPGRFSGRQFSNSRSEMNVSTLELGDSALYLCASSLRSGVRGYTFGSGTRLTVV.

CDR3 in amino acids: CASSRTTGFGGQPQHF. The CDR3 region has the DNA TGTGCCAGTAGTAGAACTACAGGGTTTGGTGGTCAGCCCCAGCATTTT. J is TRBJ1-5 and V is TRBV19, with D perhaps TRBD1 (6 bases). The V gene's germline CDR1 is LNHDA and CDR2 SQIVND (reference sequence). The V and J ends lost 4 bases and 6 bases respectively, with 19 bases between them. This CDR3 comprises 16 residues.

This clone is a singleton in its sample. The chain combines TRBV5-1 with TRBJ1-2; 11 bases line up with TRBD1. The V segment lost 0 bases and the J segment 4 bases; nucleotides outside the gene matches: 5. Germline V gene data show CDR1 as SGHRS and CDR2 as YFSETQ. The CDR3 sequence is 16 residues long. CDR3 amino acids: CASSLAGTGGSYGYTF. The CDR3, as DNA: TGCGCCAGCAGCTTGGCCGGGACAGGGGGGAGCTATGGCTACACCTTC.

V is TRBV2 and J is TRBJ1-1; 9 bases are a match to TRBD1. There are 13 residues in the CDR3. From germline, CDR1 is SNHLY and CDR2 FYNNEI. J was trimmed by 6 bases and V by 7 bases; bases with no gene match: 6. The CDR3 DNA reads as TGTGCCAGCAAGTCACAGGGGGCGGCTGAAGCTTTCTTT. Amino acid sequence: CASKSQGAAEAFF.

The rearrangement links TRBV12-5 to TRBJ1-2; D is unclear. Trimming removed 1 base at V and 8 bases at J, with 14 bases between. The CDR3 totals 14 residues. Germline V lookup: CDR1 LGHNT, CDR2 FRNRAP. CDR3 sequence (DNA): TGTGCTAGTGGTTTGGATCGGGATGAAACGGGCTACACCTTC. It is translated as CASGLDRDETGYTF.

This chain's CDR3 is CASSTGPGFREPYNSPLHF. In DNA form, the CDR3 reads TGTGCCAGCAGCACTGGCCCGGGTTTCAGGGAACCCTATAATTCACCCCTCCACTTT. This chain connects TRBV7-9 to TRBJ1-6, with D perhaps TRBD1 (5 bases). Trimming took 5 bases from V and 2 from J, leaving 22 bases between them. The CDR3 loop spans 19 amino acids. The V gene's germline CDR1 is SEHNR and CDR2 FQNEAQ (reference sequence).

This chain connects TRBV12-3 or TRBV12-4 to TRBJ2-2, with D possibly TRBD1 on 6 matching bases. The CDR3 consists of 13 residues. The ends were cut back, 7 bases at V and 9 bases at J, with 15 bases in the middle. CDR3 in amino acids: CASTDSGHRELFF. The CDR3, as DNA: TGTGCCAGCACCGATTCGGGACATCGGGAGCTGTTTTTT.

The chain is built from TRBV7-2 and TRBJ1-2; perhaps TRBD1 as D (6 bases). V was cut by 4 bases and J by 4 bases, with 16 bases left in between. CDR3 size: 15 residues. The germline V gene has CDR1 SGHTA and CDR2 FQGNSA. In DNA form, the CDR3 reads TGTGCCAGCAGCTCGTCAGGGGCCCTGGGCTATGGCTACACCTTC. Residues: CASSSSGALGYGYTF.

This sequence joins TRBV18 and TRBJ1-1; D remains ambiguous. This CDR3 contains 13 residues. V lost 1 base to trimming and J lost 0 bases, with 3 bases between them. Germline V CDR1 and CDR2: KGHSH, LQKENI. The CDR3 coding sequence is TGTGCCAGCTCACCACACATGAACACTGAAGCTTTCTTT. Translating it yields CASSPHMNTEAFF.

The rearrangement uses TRBV3-1 (or the pseudogene TRBV3-2) and TRBJ1-6; 7 bases are shared with TRBD1. The CDR3 sequence is 16 residues long. V shed 4 bases, J shed 8 bases, and the junction held 11 bases outside the gene matches. The V gene's germline CDR1 is LGHDT and CDR2 YNNKEL (reference sequence). As DNA, the CDR3 is TGTGCCAGCAGCCGAAGAGGTAACAGGGGCGATTCACCCCTCCACTTT. Protein product: CASSRRGNRGDSPLHF.

The chain couples TRBV6-2 or TRBV6-3 to TRBJ1-1; 7 nucleotides match TRBD1. CDR3 size: 15 residues. Germline trimming cut 2 bases from V and 0 bases from J; bases unmatched to any gene: 3. Germline V gene lookup returns CDR1 MNHEY and CDR2 SVGEGT. The CDR3 DNA follows: TGTGCCAGCAGTTACCCAGGGGGGATGAACACTGAAGCTTTCTTT. Protein sequence: CASSYPGGMNTEAFF.

The chain employs TRBV19 and TRBJ1-1, with D maybe TRBD1 (5 bases). From germline, CDR1 is LNHDA and CDR2 SQIVND (reference sequence). V was trimmed by 3 bases and J by 4 bases, leaving 12 bases between them. The CDR3 is made up of 14 amino acids. As DNA, the CDR3 is TGTGCCAGTAGTATGATGGGGCTGGGCACTGAAGCTTTCTTT. It is translated as CASSMMGLGTEAFF.

The chain uses TRBV18 and TRBJ1-1; a weak D match, TRBD1 (5 bases). This CDR3 contains 15 residues. Per the germline V gene, CDR1 is KGHSH and CDR2 is LQKENI. The V end was cut by 3 bases, the J end by 0 bases, with 11 bases between. In DNA form, the CDR3 reads TGTGCCAGCTCACCCGCAGGGAACATGAACACTGAAGCTTTCTTT. As protein: CASSPAGNMNTEAFF.

V and J are TRBV11-2 and TRBJ1-3, with 7 nucleotides matching TRBD1. The CDR3 sequence is 14 residues long. Germline assignment: CDR1 SGHAT and CDR2 FQNNGV. Trimming at V came to 5 bases and at J to 3 bases, leaving 4 bases not matched to a gene. The DNA for the CDR3 is TGTGCCAGCAGCCAACAGGGGTATGGAAACACCATATATTTT. Protein product: CASSQQGYGNTIYF.

This chain links TRBV30 with TRBJ1-5; 8 bases fit TRBD1. The CDR3 totals 16 residues. Germline-derived CDR1 and CDR2 are GTSNPN and SVGIG (reference sequence). V lost 3 bases to trimming and J lost 3 bases; unmatched junction nucleotides: 10. The DNA of the CDR3 is TGTGCCTGGAGAGAAACCGGGACAGGAGTCAATCAGCCCCAGCATTTT. Amino acid sequence: CAWRETGTGVNQPQHF.

The rearrangement links TRBV5-5 to TRBJ2-7; D possibly corresponds to TRBD2 (6 bases). The CDR3 extends over 14 amino acids. V lost 5 bases and J 5 bases, leaving 17 bases between the germline ends. Germline V gene data show CDR1 as SGHKS and CDR2 as YYEKEE (reference sequence). CDR3 residues: CASSRQVGSHEQYF. As DNA, the CDR3 is TGTGCCAGCAGTCGGCAGGTCGGGAGCCACGAGCAGTACTTC.

In its sample, this clone was seen once. This chain links TRBV5-1 with TRBJ1-2; D is uncertain. Trimming took off 0 bases at V and 8 bases at J, with 11 bases between the two ends. The CDR3 extends over 13 amino acids. The germline V gene encodes CDR1 SGHRS and CDR2 YFSETQ. The CDR3 DNA sequence: TGCGCCAGCAGCTTGGGCGAGATCCCAGGCTACACCTTC. Its protein product is CASSLGEIPGYTF.